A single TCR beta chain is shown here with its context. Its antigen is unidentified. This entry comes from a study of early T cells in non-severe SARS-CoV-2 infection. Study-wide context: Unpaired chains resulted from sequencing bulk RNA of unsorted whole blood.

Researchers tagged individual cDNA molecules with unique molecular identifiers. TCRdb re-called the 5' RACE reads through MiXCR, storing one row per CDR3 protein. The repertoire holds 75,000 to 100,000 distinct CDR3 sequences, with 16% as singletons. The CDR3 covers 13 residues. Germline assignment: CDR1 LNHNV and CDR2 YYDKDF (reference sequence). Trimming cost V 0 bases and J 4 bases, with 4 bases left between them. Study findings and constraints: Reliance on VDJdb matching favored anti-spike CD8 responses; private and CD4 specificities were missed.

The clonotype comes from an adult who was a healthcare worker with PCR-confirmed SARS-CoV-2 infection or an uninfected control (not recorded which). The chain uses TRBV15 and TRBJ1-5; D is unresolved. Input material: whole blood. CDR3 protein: CATSRDQNQPQHF. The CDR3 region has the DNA TGTGCCACCAGCAGAGATCAGAATCAGCCCCAGCATTTT.